A selection of T cell receptor beta chains follows, all from one sample in a study of cytomegalovirus exposure and HLA in healthy donors. Clones were read by immunoSEQ multiplex PCR, and TCRdb kept only the in-frame ones, dropping some. The sample lists about 160,000 clones, roughly 85% occurring once. The sequencing input was PBMCs. All receptors come from a man between 18 and 35 years old in good health and CMV-seropositive. CDR3s leave out the opening cysteine and the closing phenylalanine or tryptophan. The size of a clone is reported for some rows only, either as once, few or many, or as a class for expanded clones.

>15|TRBJ2-1|TRBV7-7|NA
ASSLGTSGSSYNEQF
>10|TRBJ1-1|TRBV2|NA
AMGRENTEAF
>12|TRBJ2-3|TRBV9|NA
ASSVTTGTDTQY
>13|TRBJ2-3|TRBV4-1|NA
ASSQMGPSTDTQY
>11|TRBJ1-1|TRBV4-1|NA
ASSQRPTGEAF
>13|TRBJ2-7|TRBV7-9|few
ASSSPGQVNYEQY
>14|TRBJ1-5|TRBV7-9|NA
ASSTDQRTGNQPQH
>13|TRBJ1-2|TRBV6-4|NA
ASSDSGGRGEGYT
>13|TRBJ2-2|TRBV2|NA
ASRNRDKNTGELF
>14|TRBJ2-2|TRBV4-2|NA
ASSQRPRRPTGELF
>15|TRBJ1-5|TRBV28|NA
ASTRKQGEYSNQPQH
>10|TRBJ2-7|TRBV29-1|NA
SVGLGEYEQY
>10|TRBJ2-1|TRBV30|NA
AWRLTVNEQF
>10|TRBJ2-5|TRBV29-1|NA
SVPDRGETQY
>13|TRBJ2-2|TRBV7-2|NA
ASSLGTGLGGELF
>13|TRBJ1-5|TRBV5-4|NA
ASSLGEGRGQPQH
>9|TRBJ1-1|TRBV2|few
ASSYRGPAF
>16|TRBJ2-3|TRBV4-3|NA
ASSQDGSGGPGADTQY
>14|TRBJ1-4|TRBV5-1|few
ASSLAFGGVGEKLF
>13|TRBJ2-3|TRBV11-2|NA
ASSLVGGSTDTQY
>10|TRBJ2-1|TRBV19|NA
ASKQGSNEQF
>14|TRBJ2-7|TRBV18|NA
ASSPLGTGVTYEQY
>13|TRBJ2-2|TRBV6-5|NA
ASSPIDRRGGELF
>13|TRBJ2-7|TRBV5-5|NA
ASSQIGGGSDEQY
>12|TRBJ1-2|TRBV4-1|NA
ASSQYDREDGYT
>12|TRBJ2-7|TRBV28|NA
ASSSRAVFYEQY